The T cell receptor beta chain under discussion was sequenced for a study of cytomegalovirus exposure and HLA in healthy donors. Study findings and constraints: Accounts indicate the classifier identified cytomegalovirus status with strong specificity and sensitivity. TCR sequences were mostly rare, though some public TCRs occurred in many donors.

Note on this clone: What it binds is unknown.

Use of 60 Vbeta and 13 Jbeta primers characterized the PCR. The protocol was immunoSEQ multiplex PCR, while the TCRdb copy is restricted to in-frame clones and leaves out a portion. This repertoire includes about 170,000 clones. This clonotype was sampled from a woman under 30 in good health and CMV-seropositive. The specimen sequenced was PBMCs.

The CDR3 coding sequence is TGTGCCATCAGCCTTCCGGGACAGGGTAGGGAGACCCAGTACTTC. Amino acid sequence: CAISLPGQGRETQYF. The chain uses TRBV10-3 and TRBJ2-5; 9 nucleotides line up with TRBD1. This CDR3 has 15 residues. Germline CDR1 reads ENHRY; CDR2 reads SYGVKD. Losses at the gene ends were 6 bases for V and 5 bases for J; bases not matched to a gene: 10.